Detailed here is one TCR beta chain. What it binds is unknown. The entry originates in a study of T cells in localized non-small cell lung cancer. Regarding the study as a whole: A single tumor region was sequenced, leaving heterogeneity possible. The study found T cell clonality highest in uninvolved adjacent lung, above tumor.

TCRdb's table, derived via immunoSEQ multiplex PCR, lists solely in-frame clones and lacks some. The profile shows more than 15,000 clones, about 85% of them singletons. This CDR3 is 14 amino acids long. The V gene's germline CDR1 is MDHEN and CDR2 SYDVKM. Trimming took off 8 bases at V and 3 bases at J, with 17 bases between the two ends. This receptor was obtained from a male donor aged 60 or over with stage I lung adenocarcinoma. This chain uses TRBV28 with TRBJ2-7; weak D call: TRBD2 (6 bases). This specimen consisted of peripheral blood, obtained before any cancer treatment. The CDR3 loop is CASGDNGGIYEQYF. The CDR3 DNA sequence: TGTGCCAGCGGAGATAATGGCGGGATCTACGAGCAGTACTTC. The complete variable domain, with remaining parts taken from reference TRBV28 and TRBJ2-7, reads DVKVTQSSRYLVKRTGEKVFLECVQDMDHENMFWYRQDPGLGLRLIYFSYDVKMKEKGDIPEGYSVSREKKERFSLILESASTNQTSMYLCASGDNGGIYEQYFGPGTRLTVT.